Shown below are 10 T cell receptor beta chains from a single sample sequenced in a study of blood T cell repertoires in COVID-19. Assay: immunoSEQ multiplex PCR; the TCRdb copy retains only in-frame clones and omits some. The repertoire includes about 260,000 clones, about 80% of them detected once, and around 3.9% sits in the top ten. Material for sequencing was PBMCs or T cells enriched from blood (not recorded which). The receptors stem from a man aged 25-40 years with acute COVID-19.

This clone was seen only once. The chain's CDR3 is CAWSSGQGLGNTIYF. CDR3 nucleotides: TGTGCCTGGAGTTCGGGACAGGGCTTAGGAAACACCATATATTTT. The chain links TRBV30 to TRBJ1-3, with 9 nucleotides matching TRBD1. Germline V CDR1 and CDR2: GTSNPN, SVGIG (reference sequence). CDR3 size: 15 residues. J lost 4 bases, V lost 2 bases, and 6 bases had no gene match.

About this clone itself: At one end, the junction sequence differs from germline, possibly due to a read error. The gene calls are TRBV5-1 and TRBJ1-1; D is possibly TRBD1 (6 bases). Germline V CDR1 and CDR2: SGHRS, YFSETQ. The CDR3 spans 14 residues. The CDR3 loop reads CASSGLTGETEAFF. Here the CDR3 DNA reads TGTGCCAGCAGCGGACTGACAGGAGAAACTGAAGCTTTCTTT.

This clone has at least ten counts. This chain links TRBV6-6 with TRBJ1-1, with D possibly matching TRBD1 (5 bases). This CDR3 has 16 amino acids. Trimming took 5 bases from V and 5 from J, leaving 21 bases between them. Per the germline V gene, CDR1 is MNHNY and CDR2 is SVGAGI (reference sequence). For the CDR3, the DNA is TGTGCCAGCAGTCGAACGCCTGACAGTTATGGAACTGAAGCTTTCTTT. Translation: CASSRTPDSYGTEAFF.

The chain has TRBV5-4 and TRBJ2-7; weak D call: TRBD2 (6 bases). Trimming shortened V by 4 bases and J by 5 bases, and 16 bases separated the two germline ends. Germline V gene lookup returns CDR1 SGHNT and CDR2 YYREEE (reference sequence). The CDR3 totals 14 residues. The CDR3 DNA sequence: TGTGCCAGCAGCCCGGCTAGCGCCGAAGACGAGCAGTACGTC. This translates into CASSPASAEDEQYV.

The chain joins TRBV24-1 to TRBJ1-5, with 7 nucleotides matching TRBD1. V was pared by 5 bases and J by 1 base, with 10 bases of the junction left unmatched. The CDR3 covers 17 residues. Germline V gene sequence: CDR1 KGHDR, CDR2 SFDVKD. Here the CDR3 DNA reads TGTGCCACCAGTGGTAGGGGACAGAAGGAGAGCAATCAGCCCCAGCATTTT. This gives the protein CATSGRGQKESNQPQHF.

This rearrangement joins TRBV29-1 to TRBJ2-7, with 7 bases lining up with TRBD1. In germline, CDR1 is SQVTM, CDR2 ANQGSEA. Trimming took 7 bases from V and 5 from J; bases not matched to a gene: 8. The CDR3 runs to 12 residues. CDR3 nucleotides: TGCAGCGCGAGGGACAGTGGCCACGAGCAGTACGTC. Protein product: CSARDSGHEQYV.

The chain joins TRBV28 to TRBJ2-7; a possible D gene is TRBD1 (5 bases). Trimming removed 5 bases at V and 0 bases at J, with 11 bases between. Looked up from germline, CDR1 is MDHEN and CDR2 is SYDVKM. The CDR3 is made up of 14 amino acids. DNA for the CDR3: TGTGCCAGCAGTCCCCCGACAGCCTCCTACGAGCAGTACGTC. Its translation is CASSPPTASYEQYV.

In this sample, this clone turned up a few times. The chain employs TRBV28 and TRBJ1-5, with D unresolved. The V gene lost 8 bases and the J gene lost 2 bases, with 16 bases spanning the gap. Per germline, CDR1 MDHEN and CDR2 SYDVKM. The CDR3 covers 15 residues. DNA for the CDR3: TGTGCCAGCTCTGGGGAGGGTGGGGGCAATCAGCCCCAGCATTTT. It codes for CASSGEGGGNQPQHF.

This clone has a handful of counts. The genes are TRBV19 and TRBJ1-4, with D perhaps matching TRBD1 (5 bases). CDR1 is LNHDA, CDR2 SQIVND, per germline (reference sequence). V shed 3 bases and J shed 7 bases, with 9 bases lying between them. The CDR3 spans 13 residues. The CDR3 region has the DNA TGTGCCAGTAGTATGGGGGGTGCTGAAAAACTGTTTTTT. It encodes CASSMGGAEKLFF.

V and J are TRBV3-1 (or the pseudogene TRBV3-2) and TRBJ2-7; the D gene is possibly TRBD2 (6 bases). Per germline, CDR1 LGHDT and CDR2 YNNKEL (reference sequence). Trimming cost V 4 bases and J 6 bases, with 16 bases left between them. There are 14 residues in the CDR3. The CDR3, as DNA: TGTGCCAGCAGCCCGACCGGGACTTCCCTCGAGCAGTACGTC. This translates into CASSPTGTSLEQYV.